The clone carrying this T cell receptor beta chain is a singleton in its sample. Antigen: not known. Sequenced by immunoSEQ multiplex PCR; TCRdb stores in-frame clones only, minus some. Here the sample spans over 45,000 clones, roughly 83% being singletons. The sample belongs to a study of early stage breast cancer tumors. For the study at large: Average read coverage per sample was 7.5 to 10-fold. Notes on the study in general: Compared with adjacent normal breast, tumors showed 2 to 2.5-fold denser, more clonal T cells. Enriched TCRB sequences shared across patients were mostly commonly generated sequences.

Sequenced: blood. The sequence derives from a person between 50 and 60 years old with breast cancer.

The CDR3 nucleotides are TGTGCCAGCAAACCCGGGGCACAAACTGGGGCCAACGTCCTGACTTTC. It specifies CASKPGAQTGANVLTF. This chain links TRBV27 with TRBJ2-6; D possibly matches TRBD1 or TRBD2 (5 bases each). CDR3 length: 16 residues. V was clipped by 7 bases and J by 2 bases, with 15 bases between them. Germline V gene lookup returns CDR1 MNHEY and CDR2 SMNVEV (reference sequence).